This entry lists 30 T cell receptor beta chains sequenced from one sample in a study of spatial heterogeneity in lung cancer. Time point: sample taken at primary tumor resection. Unsorted whole RNA of tumor, nontumor lung or frozen PBMC was sequenced. Via MiXCR, TCRdb re-called the 5' RACE reads, giving one row per CDR3 protein. The sample holds tens of thousands of distinct CDR3 sequences, approximately 5% seen once. Sequenced material: PBMCs, taken at surgery. The receptors derive from a male donor with early-stage non-small cell lung cancer.

This CDR3 reads CSITRGETQYF. CDR3 nucleotide sequence: TGCAGTATTACGCGGGGTGAGACCCAGTACTTC. The V call is TRBV20-1, the J call TRBJ2-5, with a tentative D call TRBD2 (6 bases). Germline lookup yields CDR1 DFQATT and CDR2 SNEGSKA (reference sequence). The CDR3 length is 11 residues. V lost 8 bases and J lost 5, with 12 bases in between.

This clonotype was counted at least ten times. This rearrangement joins TRBV29-1 to TRBJ2-3, with 11 bases matching TRBD2. CDR1 and CDR2 from the germline V gene are SQVTM and ANQGSEA. Trimming removed 4 bases from V and 0 bases from J; junction bases left unmatched: 6. CDR3 length: 16 amino acids. This chain's CDR3 is CSVAGLAGTSTDTQYF. The CDR3 DNA reads TGCAGCGTTGCAGGACTAGCGGGTACGAGCACAGATACGCAGTATTTT.

This clonotype was seen repeatedly, ten times or more. V is TRBV18 and J is TRBJ2-7; D may be TRBD1 or TRBD2 (6 bases each). Germline V gene sequence: CDR1 KGHSH, CDR2 LQKENI. The CDR3 runs 15 residues. The germline V and J ends were trimmed by 4 bases and 6 bases, with 19 bases remaining between them. CDR3 sequence (DNA): TGTGCCAGCTCACTACTCCCGACTAGAGGGGGCGAGCAGTACTTC. Translated: CASSLLPTRGGEQYF.

In its sample, this clonotype was seen many times. The chain is built from TRBV5-5 and TRBJ1-6; a possible D gene is TRBD1 (5 bases). V was trimmed by 3 bases and J by 7 bases, leaving 11 bases between them. Germline-derived CDR1 and CDR2 are SGHKS and YYEKEE (reference sequence). The CDR3 consists of 14 residues. The DNA for the CDR3 is TGTGCCAGCAGCTATACATGGGGGAATTCACCCCTCCACTTT. This translates into CASSYTWGNSPLHF.

This clonotype has more than one count but fewer than ten. This rearrangement joins TRBV20-1 to TRBJ2-5; the match to TRBD1 covers 7 bases. The CDR3 spans 13 residues. After removal of 5 bases from V and 5 bases from J, the junction contained 8 bases not matched to a gene. Looked up from germline, CDR1 is DFQATT and CDR2 is SNEGSKA (reference sequence). The CDR3 nucleotides are TGCAGTGCTTCGGGACAGCCTCCTGAGACCCAGTACTTC. This codes for CSASGQPPETQYF.

This clonotype was detected many times. In nucleotides, the CDR3 is TGTGCCAGCAGCTTCCGGCGGTCTAGCACAGATACGCAGTATTTT. This encodes CASSFRRSSTDTQYF. The V call is TRBV11-2, the J call TRBJ2-3, with unresolved D. This CDR3 contains 15 residues. V was cut by 3 bases and J by 0 bases, with 10 bases left in between. From germline, CDR1 is SGHAT and CDR2 FQNNGV.

This clonotype was recorded many times. This chain connects TRBV3-1 to TRBJ2-3, with 7 bases fitting TRBD1. V was pared by 4 bases and J by 0 bases, with 7 bases of the junction left unmatched. The germline gives CDR1 LGHDT, CDR2 YNNKEL (reference sequence). The CDR3 totals 16 residues. The CDR3 sequence is CASSPGQAASTDTQYF. CDR3 DNA sequence: TGTGCCAGCAGCCCCGGACAGGCTGCTAGCACAGATACGCAGTATTTT.

This clonotype was found many times. This chain uses TRBV4-2 with TRBJ2-2; D perhaps matches TRBD2 (5 bases). In germline, CDR1 is LGHNA, CDR2 YNFKEQ. The CDR3 totals 16 residues. Trimming removed 3 bases from V and 0 bases from J, with 11 bases in between. CDR3 in DNA: TGTGCCAGCAGCCAGGGGAGCGGCGCGAACACCGGGGAGCTGTTTTTT. This gives the protein CASSQGSGANTGELFF.

The sample holds many counts of this clonotype. The chain couples TRBV5-1 to TRBJ2-7, with D maybe TRBD1 (6 bases). Germline CDR1 is SGHRS and CDR2 is YFSETQ. V was trimmed by 0 bases and J by 2 bases, leaving 15 bases between them. The CDR3 spans 16 residues. DNA for the CDR3: TGCGCCAGCAGCTTGGGTCCTGGACAGATTGCCTACGAGCAGTACTTC. Protein: CASSLGPGQIAYEQYF.

There are many counts of this clonotype. This chain links TRBV29-1 with TRBJ2-1, with a tentative D call TRBD1 (6 bases). Germline V lookup: CDR1 SQVTM, CDR2 ANQGSEA. The V end lost 3 bases, the J end lost 10 bases, and 16 bases lay between the germline ends. This CDR3 contains 13 residues. This CDR3 is CSVDNRAVREQFF. Written as DNA, the CDR3 is TGCAGCGTTGATAACAGGGCGGTCAGGGAGCAGTTCTTC.

The V gene is TRBV4-2, the J gene TRBJ2-5; D is ambiguous. The V gene lost 0 bases and the J gene lost 2 bases, with 10 bases spanning the gap. The germline V gene has CDR1 LGHNA and CDR2 YNFKEQ. The CDR3 is made up of 15 amino acids. The CDR3 DNA sequence: TGTGCCAGCAGCCAAGATGGGCGGAAACAAGAGACCCAGTACTTC. This sequence encodes CASSQDGRKQETQYF.

This clonotype was counted only a few times. The genes are TRBV24-1 and TRBJ2-1, with 7 bases aligning to TRBD1. Germline CDR1 is KGHDR and CDR2 is SFDVKD. This CDR3 spans 17 amino acids. The V segment lost 2 bases and the J segment 0 bases; nucleotides outside the gene matches: 6. CDR3 coding DNA: TGTGCCACCAGTGATTCAAAGGGACAGACCTCCTACAATGAGCAGTTCTTC. Protein: CATSDSKGQTSYNEQFF.

The table lists this clonotype with many counts. The CDR3 DNA sequence: TGTGCCATCCGAAATCAAGCGGGGGGTACTGAAGCTTTCTTT. Its protein is CAIRNQAGGTEAFF. The V call is TRBV28, the J call TRBJ1-1; D is perhaps TRBD1 (5 bases). CDR3 length: 14 residues. Between the trimmed V and J ends, which lost 10 bases and 5 bases, there was a span of 20 bases. Germline V gives CDR1 MDHEN, CDR2 SYDVKM.

This clonotype was seen repeatedly, ten times or more. This chain uses TRBV7-8 with TRBJ2-3; D is undetermined. V was clipped by 1 base and J by 0 bases, with 14 bases between them. There are 17 residues in the CDR3. CDR1 and CDR2 from the germline V gene are SGHVS and FQNEAQ. In DNA form, the CDR3 reads TGTGCCAGCAGCTTAGGGTGGTTGATGGGAAGCACAGATACGCAGTATTTT. Translation: CASSLGWLMGSTDTQYF.

This clonotype has ten or more counts. The V gene is TRBV15, the J gene TRBJ2-3, with 14 bases aligning to TRBD2. From germline, CDR1 is LNHNV and CDR2 YYDKDF (reference sequence). Trimming took 1 base from V and 5 from J; bases not matched to a gene: 14. CDR3 size: 20 residues. CDR3 sequence reads: CATSRGDGTSGRQWEDTQYF. The CDR3 DNA reads TGTGCCACCAGCAGAGGGGATGGGACTAGCGGGAGACAGTGGGAAGATACGCAGTATTTT.

This clonotype came up many times. The chain uses TRBV7-9 and TRBJ2-3, with D maybe TRBD1 (6 bases). The CDR3 loop spans 13 amino acids. CDR1 SEHNR and CDR2 FQNEAQ come from the germline V gene (reference sequence). V was clipped by 8 bases and J by 1 base, with 10 bases between them. CDR3 residues: CASGRGGTDTQYF. The CDR3 bases are TGTGCCAGCGGCAGGGGCGGCACAGATACGCAGTATTTT.

This clonotype was recorded many times. The rearrangement joins TRBV5-1 to TRBJ2-1, with unresolved D. V was trimmed by 2 bases and J by 9 bases, leaving 15 bases between them. The germline V gene has CDR1 SGHRS and CDR2 YFSETQ. The CDR3 loop spans 14 amino acids. In nucleotides, the CDR3 is TGCGCCAGCAGCTTTCCGGACCGCCGAGGTGAGCAGTTCTTC. As protein: CASSFPDRRGEQFF.

This clonotype was seen more than once but under ten times. V usage is TRBV5-8 and J usage is TRBJ2-1; maybe TRBD1 (5 bases). In germline, CDR1 is SGHTS, CDR2 YDEGEE. The CDR3 length is 16 residues. V shed 0 bases and J shed 8 bases, with 18 bases lying between them. The CDR3, as DNA: TGTGCCAGCAGCTTGGCCTTACAGGCCCTCTCCCATGAGCAGTTCTTC. Its protein is CASSLALQALSHEQFF.

CDR3 protein: CASSLVGPGAGQYF. The CDR3 coding sequence is TGTGCCAGCAGCTTAGTCGGCCCGGGCGCGGGGCAGTACTTC. The chain uses TRBV13 and TRBJ2-7; the D gene is possibly TRBD2 (5 bases). Trimming left V 1 base short and J 9 bases short, with 16 bases between. This CDR3 is 14 amino acids long. Germline assignment: CDR1 PRHDT and CDR2 FYEKMQ (reference sequence).

This clonotype occurred a few times. The chain links TRBV11-2 to TRBJ2-2; D is unresolved. V dropped 5 bases and J dropped 1 base, with 11 bases sitting between them. The CDR3 has 15 residues. CDR1 and CDR2 (germline): SGHAT, FQNNGV. The DNA of the CDR3 is TGTGCCAGCAGCCATCTCCAGAAGAACACCGGGGAGCTGTTTTTT. It translates to CASSHLQKNTGELFF.

This clonotype was picked up many times. The chain uses TRBV20-1 and TRBJ2-2; unclear D gene. The CDR3 is made up of 14 amino acids. Trimming stripped 0 bases from V and 0 bases from J, with 5 bases between. Germline loops: CDR1 DFQATT, CDR2 SNEGSKA (reference sequence). DNA for the CDR3: TGCAGTGCTAGAGATCCGACGAACACCGGGGAGCTGTTTTTT. It encodes CSARDPTNTGELFF.

This clonotype was counted ten times or more. The chain joins TRBV24-1 to TRBJ2-5; 10 positions match TRBD2. Germline V gene data show CDR1 as KGHDR and CDR2 as SFDVKD. Trimming removed 7 bases from V and 6 bases from J; junction bases left unmatched: 10. The CDR3 has 15 residues. The CDR3 DNA reads TGTGCCACCAGGAAAACTAGCGGGAATCAACAGACCCAGTACTTC. Residues: CATRKTSGNQQTQYF.

This chain connects TRBV5-6 to TRBJ1-2, with 7 bases fitting TRBD1. The germline CDR1 and CDR2 sequences are SGHDT and YYEEEE. This CDR3 has 14 residues. After removal of 0 bases from V and 3 bases from J, the junction contained 2 bases not matched to a gene. The CDR3 protein is CASSLGQGHYGYTF. The DNA of the CDR3 is TGTGCCAGCAGCTTGGGACAGGGACACTATGGCTACACCTTC.

The rearrangement uses TRBV7-4 and TRBJ2-7, with TRBD2 identical over 8 bases. The germline gives CDR1 SGHVT, CDR2 SQSDAQ. V lost 3 bases, J lost 0 bases, and 4 bases stayed unmatched. This CDR3 spans 15 amino acids. Here the CDR3 reads CASSFLAGASYEQYF. CDR3 nucleotides: TGTGCCAGCAGCTTTCTAGCGGGTGCCTCCTACGAGCAGTACTTC.

This clonotype was counted at least ten times. The chain combines TRBV20-1 with TRBJ2-7, with D perhaps being TRBD1 or TRBD2 (5 bases each). Germline lookup yields CDR1 DFQATT and CDR2 SNEGSKA (reference sequence). The CDR3 contains 12 residues. V lost 6 bases, J lost 1 base, and 10 bases lay in between. The CDR3 loop reads CSAPGTSYEQYF. DNA of the CDR3: TGCAGTGCCCCGGGGACGTCCTACGAGCAGTACTTC.

This clonotype was seen many times. The CDR3 bases are TGTGCCAGCACTCTGACAGGGCTGGACACTGAAGCTTTCTTT. Protein: CASTLTGLDTEAFF. The chain is built from TRBV25-1 and TRBJ1-1; 7 bases fit TRBD1. The CDR3 is made up of 14 amino acids. V lost 7 bases to trimming and J lost 3 bases; unmatched junction nucleotides: 8. CDR1 is MGHDK, CDR2 SYGVNS, per germline.

At least ten counts were recorded for this clonotype. In DNA, the CDR3 is TGTGCCTTCTCCCTCGATAGCAATCAGCCCCAGCATTTT. Translating it yields CAFSLDSNQPQHF. V is TRBV30 and J is TRBJ1-5; D is undetermined. The CDR3 loop spans 13 amino acids. V lost 7 bases, J lost 0 bases, and 10 bases lay in between. From germline, CDR1 is GTSNPN and CDR2 SVGIG (reference sequence).

This chain joins TRBV7-9 and TRBJ1-1; D gene ambiguous. Germline V gives CDR1 SEHNR, CDR2 FQNEAQ (reference sequence). Trimming took off 4 bases at V and 2 bases at J, with 11 bases between the two ends. CDR3 length equals 14 residues. The DNA of the CDR3 is TGTGCCAGCAGCTCCCAAGACACAAACACTGAAGCTTTCTTT. The encoded protein is CASSSQDTNTEAFF.

At least ten counts were recorded for this clonotype. This chain uses TRBV3-1 with TRBJ2-5, with D possibly called TRBD1 or TRBD2 (5 bases each). The CDR3 contains 14 residues. Germline V gives CDR1 LGHDT, CDR2 YNNKEL (reference sequence). V was shortened by 1 base and J by 3 bases, with 9 bases between the two germline ends. As DNA, the CDR3 is TGTGCCAGCAGCCAAGTCCTGGGGGAAGAGACCCAGTACTTC. The encoded protein is CASSQVLGEETQYF.

The chain recombines TRBV7-2 with TRBJ2-5; 14 nucleotides align to TRBD2. Per germline, CDR1 SGHTA and CDR2 FQGNSA. This CDR3 region has 16 residues. The V and J ends lost 8 bases and 2 bases, in that order; junction bases with no gene match: 7. The CDR3: CASASGLAGGQETQYF. CDR3 DNA sequence: TGTGCCAGCGCCAGCGGACTAGCGGGAGGACAAGAGACCCAGTACTTC.